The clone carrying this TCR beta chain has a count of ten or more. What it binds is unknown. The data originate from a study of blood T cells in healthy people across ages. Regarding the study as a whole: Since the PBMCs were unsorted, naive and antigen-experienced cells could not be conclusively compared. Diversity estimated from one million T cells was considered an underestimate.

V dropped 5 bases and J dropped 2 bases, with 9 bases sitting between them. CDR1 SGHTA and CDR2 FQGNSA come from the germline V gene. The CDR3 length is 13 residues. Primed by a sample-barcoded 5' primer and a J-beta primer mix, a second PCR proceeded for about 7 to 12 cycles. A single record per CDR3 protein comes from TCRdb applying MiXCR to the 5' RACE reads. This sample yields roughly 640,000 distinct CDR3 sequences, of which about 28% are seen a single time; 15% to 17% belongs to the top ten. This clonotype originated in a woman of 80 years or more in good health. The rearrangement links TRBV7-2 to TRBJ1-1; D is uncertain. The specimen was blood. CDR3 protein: CASSLYSNTEAFF. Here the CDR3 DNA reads TGTGCCAGCAGCCTATACAGCAACACTGAAGCTTTCTTT. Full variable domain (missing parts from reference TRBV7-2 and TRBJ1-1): GAGVSQSPSNKVTEKGKDVELRCDPISGHTALYWYRQSLGQGLEFLIYFQGNSAPDKSGLPSDRFSAERTGGSVSTLTIQRTQQEDSAVYLCASSLYSNTEAFFGQGTRLTVV.